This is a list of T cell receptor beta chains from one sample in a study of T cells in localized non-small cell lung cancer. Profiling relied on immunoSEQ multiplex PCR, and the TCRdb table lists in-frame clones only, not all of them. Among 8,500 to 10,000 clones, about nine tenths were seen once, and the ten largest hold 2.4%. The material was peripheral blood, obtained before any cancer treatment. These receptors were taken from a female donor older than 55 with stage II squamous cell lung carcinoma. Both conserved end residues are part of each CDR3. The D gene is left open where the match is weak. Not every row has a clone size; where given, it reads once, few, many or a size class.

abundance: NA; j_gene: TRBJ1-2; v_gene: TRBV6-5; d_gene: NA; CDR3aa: CASRGGSGDYGYTF; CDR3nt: TGTGCCAGCAGAGGCGGGAGCGGGGACTATGGCTACACCTTC
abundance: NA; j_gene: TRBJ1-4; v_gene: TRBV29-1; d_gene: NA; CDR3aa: CSVQTGRAEKLFF; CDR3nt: TGCAGCGTTCAGACCGGGAGAGCCGAAAAACTGTTTTTT
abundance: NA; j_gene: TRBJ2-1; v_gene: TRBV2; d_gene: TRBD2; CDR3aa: CASSMTSGAYNEQFF; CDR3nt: TGTGCCAGCAGTATGACTAGCGGGGCCTACAATGAGCAGTTCTTC
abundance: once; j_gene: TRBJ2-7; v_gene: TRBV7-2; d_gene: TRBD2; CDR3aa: CASSPGTSGYEQYF; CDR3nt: TGTGCCAGCAGCCCCGGGACTAGCGGGTACGAGCAGTACTTC
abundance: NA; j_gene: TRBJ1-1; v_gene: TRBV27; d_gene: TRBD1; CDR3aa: CASSLGQGYTEAFF; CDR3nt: TGTGCCAGCAGTCTAGGACAGGGTTACACTGAAGCTTTCTTT
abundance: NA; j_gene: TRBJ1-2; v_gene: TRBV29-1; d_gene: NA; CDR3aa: CSVQRSGEYGYTF; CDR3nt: TGCAGCGTTCAAAGGTCAGGGGAATATGGCTACACCTTC
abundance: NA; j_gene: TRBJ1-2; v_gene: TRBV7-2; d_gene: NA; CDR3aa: CASSPMAGTSYGYTF; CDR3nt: TGTGCCAGCAGCCCAATGGCCGGGACATCCTATGGCTACACCTTC
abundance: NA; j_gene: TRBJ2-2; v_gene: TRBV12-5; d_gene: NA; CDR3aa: CASGSGRDGELFF; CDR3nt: TGTGCTAGTGGTTCGGGGCGAGACGGGGAGCTGTTTTTT
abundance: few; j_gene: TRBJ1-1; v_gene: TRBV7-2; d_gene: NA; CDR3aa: CASSKNTEAFF; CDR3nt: TGTGCCAGCAGCAAAAACACTGAAGCTTTCTTT
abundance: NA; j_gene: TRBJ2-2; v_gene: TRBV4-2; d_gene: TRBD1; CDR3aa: CASADRAGKDTGELFF; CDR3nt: TGTGCCAGCGCGGACAGGGCGGGGAAAGACACCGGGGAGCTGTTTTTT
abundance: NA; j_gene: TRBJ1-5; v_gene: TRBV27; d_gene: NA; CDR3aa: CASRRELSGNQPQHF; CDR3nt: TGTGCCAGCAGGAGGGAGTTGAGCGGCAATCAGCCCCAGCATTTT
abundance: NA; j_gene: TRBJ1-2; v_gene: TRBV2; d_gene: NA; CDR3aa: CASRVRTSYTF; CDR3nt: TGTGCCAGCAGGGTACGGACGTCCTACACCTTC
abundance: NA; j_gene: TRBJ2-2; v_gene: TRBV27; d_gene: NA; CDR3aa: CASSAHNGAGELFF; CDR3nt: TGTGCCAGCAGCGCCCATAATGGGGCCGGGGAGCTGTTTTTT
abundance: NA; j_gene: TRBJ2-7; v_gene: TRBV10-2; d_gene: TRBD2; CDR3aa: CACKASGSYEQYF; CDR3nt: TGCGCCTGCAAGGCTAGCGGCTCCTACGAGCAGTACTTC
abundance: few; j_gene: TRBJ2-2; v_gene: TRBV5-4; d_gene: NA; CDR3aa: CASSSGPNTGELFF; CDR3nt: TGTGCCAGCAGCTCCGGACCCAACACCGGGGAGCTGTTTTTT
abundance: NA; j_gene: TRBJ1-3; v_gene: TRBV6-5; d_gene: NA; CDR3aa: CASSQGVTIYF; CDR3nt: TGTGCCAGCAGCCAGGGTGTCACCATATATTTT
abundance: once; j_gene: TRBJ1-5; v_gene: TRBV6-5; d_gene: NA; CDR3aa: CASSYSNTGHQPQHF; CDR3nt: TGTGCCAGCAGTTACTCGAATACAGGGCATCAGCCCCAGCATTTT
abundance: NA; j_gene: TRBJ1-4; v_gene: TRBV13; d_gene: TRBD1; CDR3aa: CASSTRGTATNEKLFF; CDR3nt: TGTGCCAGCAGCACCCGAGGGACAGCAACTAATGAAAAACTGTTTTTT
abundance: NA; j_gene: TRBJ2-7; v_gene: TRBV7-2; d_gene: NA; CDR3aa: CASSLTPEGAKQYF; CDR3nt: TGTGCCAGCAGCTTGACCCCGGAGGGGGCAAAGCAGTACTTC
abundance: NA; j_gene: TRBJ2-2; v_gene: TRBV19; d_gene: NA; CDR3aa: CASSIDILNTGELFF; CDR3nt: TGTGCCAGTAGTATAGATATCCTGAACACCGGGGAGCTGTTTTTT
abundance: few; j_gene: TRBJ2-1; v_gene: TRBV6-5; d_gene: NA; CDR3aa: CASSSDSRYYNEQFF; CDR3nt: TGTGCCAGCAGTTCGGACAGCCGTTACTACAATGAGCAGTTCTTC
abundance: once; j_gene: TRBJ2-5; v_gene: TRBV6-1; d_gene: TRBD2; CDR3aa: CASSEARSSGGAETQYF; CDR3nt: TGTGCCAGCAGTGAAGCCCGATCTAGCGGGGGGGCGGAGACCCAGTACTTC
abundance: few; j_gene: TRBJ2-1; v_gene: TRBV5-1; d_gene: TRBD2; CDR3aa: CASSRVSGRVLSSYNEQFF; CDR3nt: TGCGCCAGCAGTAGAGTGAGCGGGAGGGTGCTCAGCTCCTACAATGAGCAGTTCTTC
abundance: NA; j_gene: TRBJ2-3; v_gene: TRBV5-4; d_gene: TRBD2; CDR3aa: CASSRAGDTDTQYF; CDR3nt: TGTGCCAGCTCGAGAGCGGGAGACACAGATACGCAGTATTTT
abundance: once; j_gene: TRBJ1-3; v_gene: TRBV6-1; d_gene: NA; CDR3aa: CASSSQGRYGNTIYF; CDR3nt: TGTGCCAGCAGTTCCCAGGGGCGGTATGGAAACACCATATATTTT
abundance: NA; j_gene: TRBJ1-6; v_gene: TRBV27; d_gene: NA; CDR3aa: CASRRDANSPLHF; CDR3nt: TGTGCCAGCAGACGGGACGCCAATTCACCCCTCCACTTT
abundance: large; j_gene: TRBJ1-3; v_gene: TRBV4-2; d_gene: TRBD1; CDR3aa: CASSQDDGTGGNTIYF; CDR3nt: TGTGCCAGCAGCCAAGATGACGGGACAGGGGGAAACACCATATATTTT
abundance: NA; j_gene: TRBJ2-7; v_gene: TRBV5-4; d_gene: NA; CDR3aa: CASKGGPSYEQYF; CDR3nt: TGTGCCAGCAAGGGCGGGCCCTCCTACGAGCAGTACTTC
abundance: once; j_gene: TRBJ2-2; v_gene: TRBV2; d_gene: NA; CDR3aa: CASSESRLSNAGELFF; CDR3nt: TGTGCCAGCAGTGAATCGCGGCTTAGTAACGCCGGGGAGCTGTTTTTT
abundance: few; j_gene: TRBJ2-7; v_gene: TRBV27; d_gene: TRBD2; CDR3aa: CASSSSSGSFSYEQYF; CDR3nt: TGTGCCAGCAGTTCCTCCAGCGGGAGTTTCTCCTACGAGCAGTACTTC
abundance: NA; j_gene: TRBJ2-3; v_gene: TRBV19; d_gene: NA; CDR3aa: CASSIDPASDTQYF; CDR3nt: TGTGCCAGTAGTATCGACCCCGCCTCAGATACGCAGTATTTT
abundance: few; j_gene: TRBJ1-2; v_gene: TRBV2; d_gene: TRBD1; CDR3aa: CASNEGALGYGYTF; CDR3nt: TGTGCCAGCAATGAGGGGGCGCTTGGCTATGGCTACACCTTC
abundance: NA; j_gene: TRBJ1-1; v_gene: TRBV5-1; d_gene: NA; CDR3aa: CASSSQGGTEAFF; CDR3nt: TGCGCCAGCAGCTCACAGGGTGGAACTGAAGCTTTCTTT
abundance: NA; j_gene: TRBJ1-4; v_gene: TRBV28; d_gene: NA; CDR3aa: CASSSPLGGGEKLFF; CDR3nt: TGTGCCAGCAGTTCCCCGCTTGGGGGAGGTGAAAAACTGTTTTTT
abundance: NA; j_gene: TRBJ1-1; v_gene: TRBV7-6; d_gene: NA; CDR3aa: CASSFRENTEAFF; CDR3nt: TGTGCCAGCAGCTTCAGGGAGAACACTGAAGCTTTCTTT
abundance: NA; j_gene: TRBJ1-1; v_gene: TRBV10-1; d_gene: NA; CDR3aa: CASSELGATEAFF; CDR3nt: TGCGCCAGCAGTGAACTAGGGGCCACTGAAGCTTTCTTT
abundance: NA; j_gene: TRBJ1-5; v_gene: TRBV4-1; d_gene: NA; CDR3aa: CASRQADSLNQPQHF; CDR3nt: TGCGCCAGCAGACAAGCCGACAGCCTCAATCAGCCCCAGCATTTT
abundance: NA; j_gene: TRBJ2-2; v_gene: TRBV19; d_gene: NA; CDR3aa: CASSGITNTGELFF; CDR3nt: TGTGCCAGTAGTGGAATCACGAACACCGGGGAGCTGTTTTTT
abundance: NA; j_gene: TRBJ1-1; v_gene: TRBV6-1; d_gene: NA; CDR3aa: CASRTLGLNTEAFF; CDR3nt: TGTGCCAGCAGGACCCTCGGGTTAAACACTGAAGCTTTCTTT
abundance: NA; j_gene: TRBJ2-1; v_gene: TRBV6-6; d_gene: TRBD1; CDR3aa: CASSYGGQGYNEQFF; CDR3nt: TGTGCCAGCAGTTACGGGGGACAGGGCTACAATGAGCAGTTCTTC
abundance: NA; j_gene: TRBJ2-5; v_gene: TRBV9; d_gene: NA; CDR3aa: CASSVGGRNQETQYF; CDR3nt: TGTGCCAGCAGCGTAGGGGGAAGAAACCAAGAGACCCAGTACTTC
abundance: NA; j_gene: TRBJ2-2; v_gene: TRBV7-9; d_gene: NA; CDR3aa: CASSQKNPLNTGELFF; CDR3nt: TGTGCCAGCAGCCAAAAAAACCCGCTGAACACCGGGGAGCTGTTTTTT
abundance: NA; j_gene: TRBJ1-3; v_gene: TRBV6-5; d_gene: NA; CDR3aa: CASSYGNLNSGNTIYF; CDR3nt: TGTGCCAGCAGTTACGGGAACCTTAACTCTGGAAACACCATATATTTT
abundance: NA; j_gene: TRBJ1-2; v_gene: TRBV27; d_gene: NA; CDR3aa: CASSRADGDYGYTF; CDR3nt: TGTGCCAGCAGTCGCGCGGACGGAGACTATGGCTACACCTTC
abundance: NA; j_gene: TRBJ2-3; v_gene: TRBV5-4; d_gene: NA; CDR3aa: CASRTDTSTDTQYF; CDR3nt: TGTGCCAGCAGGACTGACACGAGCACAGATACGCAGTATTTT
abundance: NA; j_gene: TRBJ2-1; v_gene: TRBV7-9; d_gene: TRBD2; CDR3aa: CASRAANSGSNEQFF; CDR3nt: TGTGCCAGCAGAGCGGCTAATAGCGGGTCCAATGAGCAGTTCTTC
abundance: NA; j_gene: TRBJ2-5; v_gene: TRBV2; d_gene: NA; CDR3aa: CASSVLETQYF; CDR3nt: TGTGCCAGCAGTGTTTTGGAGACCCAGTACTTC
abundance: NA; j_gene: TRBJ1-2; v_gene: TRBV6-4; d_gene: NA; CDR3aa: CASTADSLKYTF; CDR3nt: TGTGCCAGCACCGCCGACAGTCTAAAGTACACCTTC
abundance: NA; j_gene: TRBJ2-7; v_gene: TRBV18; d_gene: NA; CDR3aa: CASSPQPLEQYF; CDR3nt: TGTGCCAGCTCACCTCAGCCCCTCGAACAGTACTTC
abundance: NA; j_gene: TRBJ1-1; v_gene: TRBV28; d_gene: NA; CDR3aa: CASRRSGPEAFF; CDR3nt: TGTGCCAGCAGGCGTAGTGGCCCTGAAGCTTTCTTT
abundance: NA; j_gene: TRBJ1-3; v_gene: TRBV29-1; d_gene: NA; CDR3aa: CSVVDRNTIYF; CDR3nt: TGCAGCGTCGTTGATCGAAACACCATATATTTT